This T cell receptor beta chain was obtained from a study of cytomegalovirus exposure and HLA in healthy donors. At the level of the study: An analysis done earlier identified fewer than 140 million unique TCR beta sequences from about 179 million T cells. Regarding the study as a whole: The number of N-insertions in an Asian-associated ancestry cluster was reportedly below the approximately 700-donor mean in a later analysis.

This clone was found once. No antigen is known for it. The PCR had 60 Vbeta and 13 Jbeta primers. Assay: immunoSEQ multiplex PCR; the TCRdb copy retains only in-frame clones and omits some. The sample includes 120,000 to 150,000 clones, over 70% of them seen just once. Between the trimmed V and J ends, which lost 4 bases and 8 bases, there was a span of 21 bases. This CDR3 comprises 16 residues. Germline CDR1 is MDHEN and CDR2 is SYDVKM. Sequencing was carried out using PBMCs. The TCR comes from a middle-aged woman in good health and CMV-seropositive. This chain links TRBV28 with TRBJ2-1; D might be TRBD1 (5 bases). The CDR3: CASSYAQAVLWDEQFF. CDR3 nucleotide sequence: TGTGCCAGCAGTTATGCACAGGCTGTCCTTTGGGATGAGCAGTTCTTC.